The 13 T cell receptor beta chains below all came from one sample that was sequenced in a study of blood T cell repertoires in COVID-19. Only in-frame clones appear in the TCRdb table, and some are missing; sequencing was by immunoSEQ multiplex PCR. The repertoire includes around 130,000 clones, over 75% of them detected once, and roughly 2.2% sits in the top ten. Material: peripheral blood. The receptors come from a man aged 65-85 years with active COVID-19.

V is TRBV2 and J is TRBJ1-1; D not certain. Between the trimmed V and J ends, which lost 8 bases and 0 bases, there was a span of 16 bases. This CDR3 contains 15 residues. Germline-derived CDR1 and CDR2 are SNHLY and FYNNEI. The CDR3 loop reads CASSVNSLMNTEAFF. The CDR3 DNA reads TGTGCCAGCTCGGTAAATTCCCTCATGAACACTGAAGCTTTCTTT.

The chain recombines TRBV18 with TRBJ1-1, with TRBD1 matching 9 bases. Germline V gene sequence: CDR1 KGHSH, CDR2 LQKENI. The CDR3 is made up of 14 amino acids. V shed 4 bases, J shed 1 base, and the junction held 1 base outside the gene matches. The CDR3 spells CASSRQGENTEAFF. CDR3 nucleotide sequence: TGTGCCAGCTCACGACAGGGGGAGAACACTGAAGCTTTCTTT.

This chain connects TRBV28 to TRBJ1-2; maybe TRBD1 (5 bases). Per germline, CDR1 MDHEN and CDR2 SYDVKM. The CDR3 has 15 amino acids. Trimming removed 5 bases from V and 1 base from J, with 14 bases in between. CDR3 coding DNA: TGTGCCAGCAGTCTCCAGGGTGTTCGTAACTATGGCTACACCTTC. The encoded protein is CASSLQGVRNYGYTF.

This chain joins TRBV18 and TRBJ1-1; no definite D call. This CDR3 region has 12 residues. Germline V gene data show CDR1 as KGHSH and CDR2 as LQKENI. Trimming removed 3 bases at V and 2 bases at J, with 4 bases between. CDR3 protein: CASSPSNTEAFF. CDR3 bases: TGTGCCAGCTCACCCAGTAACACTGAAGCTTTCTTT.

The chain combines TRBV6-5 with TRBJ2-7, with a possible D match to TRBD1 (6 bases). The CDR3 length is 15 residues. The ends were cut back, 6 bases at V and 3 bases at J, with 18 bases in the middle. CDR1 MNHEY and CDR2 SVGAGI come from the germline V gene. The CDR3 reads CASRDINRDNYEQYF. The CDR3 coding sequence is TGTGCCAGCAGAGACATTAACCGGGACAACTACGAGCAGTACTTC.

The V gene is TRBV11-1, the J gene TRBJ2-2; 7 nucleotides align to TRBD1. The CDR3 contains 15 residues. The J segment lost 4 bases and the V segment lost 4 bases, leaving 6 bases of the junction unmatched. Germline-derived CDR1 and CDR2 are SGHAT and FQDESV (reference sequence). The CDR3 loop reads CASSSTGTGTGELFF. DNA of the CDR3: TGTGCCAGCAGCTCGACAGGGACGGGCACCGGGGAGCTGTTTTTT.

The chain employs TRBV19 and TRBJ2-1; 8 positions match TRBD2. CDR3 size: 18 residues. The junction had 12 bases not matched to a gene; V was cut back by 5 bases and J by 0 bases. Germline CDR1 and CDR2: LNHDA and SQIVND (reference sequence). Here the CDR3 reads CASSLYPGRASSYNEQFF. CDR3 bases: TGTGCCAGTAGTCTATACCCCGGGAGGGCGAGCTCCTACAATGAGCAGTTCTTC.

The CDR3 DNA follows: TGTGCCAGCAGCCAAGGCAGGGTCGGAGAGCAGTACTTC. Protein sequence: CASSQGRVGEQYF. The gene calls are TRBV3-1 (or the pseudogene TRBV3-2) and TRBJ2-7; D is perhaps TRBD1 (5 bases). Germline CDR1 LGHDT, CDR2 YNNKEL (reference sequence). Trimming stripped 1 base from V and 7 bases from J, with 11 bases between. The CDR3 contains 13 residues.

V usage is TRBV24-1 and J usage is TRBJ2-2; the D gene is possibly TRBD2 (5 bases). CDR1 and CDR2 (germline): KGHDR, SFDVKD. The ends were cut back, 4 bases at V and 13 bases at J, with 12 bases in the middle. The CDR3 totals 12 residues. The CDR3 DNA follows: TGTGCCACCAGTGAGGTCCGAGGGCGGCTGTTTTTT. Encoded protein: CATSEVRGRLFF.

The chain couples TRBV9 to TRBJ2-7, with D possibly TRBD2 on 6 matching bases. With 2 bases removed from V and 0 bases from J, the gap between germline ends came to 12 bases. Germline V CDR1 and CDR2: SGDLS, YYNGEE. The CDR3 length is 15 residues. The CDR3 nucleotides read TGTGCCAGCAGCGTGGGCGGGACCTACTCCTACGAGCAGTACTTC. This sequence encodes CASSVGGTYSYEQYF.

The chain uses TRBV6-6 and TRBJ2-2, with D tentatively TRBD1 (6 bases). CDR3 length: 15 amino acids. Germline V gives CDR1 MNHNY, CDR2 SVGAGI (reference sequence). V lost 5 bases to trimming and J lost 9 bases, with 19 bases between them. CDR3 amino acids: CASSPRDKVERELFF. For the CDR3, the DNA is TGTGCCAGCAGTCCCCGGGACAAGGTGGAGAGGGAGCTGTTTTTT.

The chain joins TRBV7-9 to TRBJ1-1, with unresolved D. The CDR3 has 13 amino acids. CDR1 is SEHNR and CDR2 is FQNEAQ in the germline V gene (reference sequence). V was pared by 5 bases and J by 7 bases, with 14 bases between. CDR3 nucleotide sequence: TGTGCCAGCAGCCCCAGCGTGAAGCTTGAAGCTTTCTTT. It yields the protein CASSPSVKLEAFF.

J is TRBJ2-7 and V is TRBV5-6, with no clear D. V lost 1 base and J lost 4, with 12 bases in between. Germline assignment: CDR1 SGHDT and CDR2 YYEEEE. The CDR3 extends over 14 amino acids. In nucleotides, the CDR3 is TGTGCCAGCAGCTTGAGAAACAGTCTATACGAGCAGTACTTC. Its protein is CASSLRNSLYEQYF.